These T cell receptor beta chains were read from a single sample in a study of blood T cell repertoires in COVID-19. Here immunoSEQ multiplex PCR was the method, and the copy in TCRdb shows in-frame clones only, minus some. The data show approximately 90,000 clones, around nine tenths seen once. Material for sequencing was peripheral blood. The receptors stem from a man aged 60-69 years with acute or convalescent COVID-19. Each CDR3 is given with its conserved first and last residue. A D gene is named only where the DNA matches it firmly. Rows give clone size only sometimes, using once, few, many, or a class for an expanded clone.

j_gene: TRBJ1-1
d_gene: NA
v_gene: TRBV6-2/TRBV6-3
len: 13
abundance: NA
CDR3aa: CASSHRVRTEAFF
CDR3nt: TGTGCCAGCAGCCACAGGGTGAGAACTGAAGCTTTCTTT

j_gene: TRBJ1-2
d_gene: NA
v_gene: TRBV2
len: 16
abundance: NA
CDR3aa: CASSEEQEPASYGYTF
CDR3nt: TGTGCCAGCAGTGAAGAACAGGAACCCGCCTCCTATGGCTACACCTTC

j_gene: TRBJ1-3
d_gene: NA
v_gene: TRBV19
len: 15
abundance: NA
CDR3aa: CASSISSISGNTIYF
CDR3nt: TGTGCCAGTAGTATATCCAGTATCTCTGGAAACACCATATATTTT

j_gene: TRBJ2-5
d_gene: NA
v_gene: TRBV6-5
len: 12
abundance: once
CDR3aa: CASSQGRETQYF
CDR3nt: TGTGCCAGCAGTCAGGGGCGCGAGACCCAGTACTTC

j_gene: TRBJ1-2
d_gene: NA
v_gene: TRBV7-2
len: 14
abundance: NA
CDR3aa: CASTLGGGRYGYTF
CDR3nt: TGTGCCAGCACCCTAGGGGGGGGACGCTATGGCTACACCTTC

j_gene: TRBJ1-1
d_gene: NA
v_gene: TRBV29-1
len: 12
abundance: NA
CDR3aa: CSVVRMNTEAFF
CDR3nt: TGCAGCGTTGTCAGGATGAACACTGAAGCTTTCTTT

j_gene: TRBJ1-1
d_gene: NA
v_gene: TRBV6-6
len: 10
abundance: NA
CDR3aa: CASSRTTDFF
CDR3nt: TGTGCCAGCAGTAGAACAACAGATTTCTTT

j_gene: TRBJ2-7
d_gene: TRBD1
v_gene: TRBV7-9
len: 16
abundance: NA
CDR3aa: CASSLGVGGQALAQYF
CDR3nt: TGTGCCAGCAGCTTAGGGGTGGGGGGACAGGCGCTTGCGCAGTACTTC

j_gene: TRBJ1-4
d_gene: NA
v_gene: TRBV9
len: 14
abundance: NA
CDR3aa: CASSVEATNEKLFF
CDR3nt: TGTGCCAGCAGCGTGGAGGCAACTAATGAAAAACTGTTTTTT

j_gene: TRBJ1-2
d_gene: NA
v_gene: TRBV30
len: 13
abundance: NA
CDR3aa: CAWSAGGTYGYTF
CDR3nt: TGTGCCTGGAGTGCCGGAGGGACCTATGGCTACACCTTC

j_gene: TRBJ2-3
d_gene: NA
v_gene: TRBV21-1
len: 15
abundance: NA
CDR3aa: CASSKGAGGTDTQYF
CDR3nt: TGTGCCAGCAGCAAGGGGGCAGGGGGCACAGATACGCAGTATTTT

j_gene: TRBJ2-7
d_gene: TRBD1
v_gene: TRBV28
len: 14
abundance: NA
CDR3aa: CASSLLAGTGAVYF
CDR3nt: TGTGCCAGCAGTCTCCTTGCCGGGACAGGGGCCGTCTACTTC

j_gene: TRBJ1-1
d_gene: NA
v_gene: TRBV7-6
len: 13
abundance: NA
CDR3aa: CASSQARNTEAFF
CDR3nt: TGTGCCAGCAGCCAAGCTAGGAACACTGAAGCTTTCTTT

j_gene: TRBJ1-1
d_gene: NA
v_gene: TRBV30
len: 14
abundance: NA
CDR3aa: CAWSVGGLNTEAFF
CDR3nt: TGTGCCTGGAGTGTCGGAGGGCTGAACACTGAAGCTTTCTTT

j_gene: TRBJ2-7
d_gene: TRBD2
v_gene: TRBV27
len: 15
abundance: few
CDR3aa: CASSLIIAGVGEQYF
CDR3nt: TGTGCCAGCAGTTTAATAATAGCGGGAGTCGGCGAGCAGTACTTC

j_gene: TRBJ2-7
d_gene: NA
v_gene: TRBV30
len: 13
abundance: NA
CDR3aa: CAWSPTLSYEQYF
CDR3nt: TGTGCCTGGAGCCCTACCCTTAGCTACGAGCAGTACTTC

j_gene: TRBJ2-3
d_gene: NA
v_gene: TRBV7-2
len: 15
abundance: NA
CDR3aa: CASSQAPTATDTQYF
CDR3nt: TGTGCCAGCAGCCAAGCTCCGACAGCCACAGATACGCAGTATTTT

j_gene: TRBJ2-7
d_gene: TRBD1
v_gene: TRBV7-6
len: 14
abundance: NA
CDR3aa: CASSPRQGSYEQYF
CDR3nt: TGTGCCAGCAGCCCCCGACAGGGGAGCTACGAGCAGTACTTC

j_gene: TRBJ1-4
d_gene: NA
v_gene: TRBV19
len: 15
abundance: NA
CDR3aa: CASSPARGTNEKLFF
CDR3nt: TGTGCCAGTAGCCCAGCCAGGGGAACTAATGAAAAACTGTTTTTT

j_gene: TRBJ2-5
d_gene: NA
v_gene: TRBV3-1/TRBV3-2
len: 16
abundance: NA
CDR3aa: CASSQTTGGVTETQYF
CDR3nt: TGTGCCAGCAGCCAAACAACTGGCGGGGTTACGGAGACCCAGTACTTC

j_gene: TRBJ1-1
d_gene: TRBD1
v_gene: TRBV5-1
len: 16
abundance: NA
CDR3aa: CASSLFVTGANTEAFF
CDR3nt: TGCGCCAGCAGCTTATTCGTAACAGGGGCGAACACTGAAGCTTTCTTT

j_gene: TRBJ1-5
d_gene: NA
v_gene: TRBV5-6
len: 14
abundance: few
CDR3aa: CASSHGTSNQPQHF
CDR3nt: TGTGCCAGCAGCCACGGGACTTCCAATCAGCCCCAGCATTTT

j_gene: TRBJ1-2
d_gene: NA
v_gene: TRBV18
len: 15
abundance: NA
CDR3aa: CASSPPGQGNYGYTF
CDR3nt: TGTGCCAGCTCACCACCCGGGCAGGGGAACTATGGCTACACCTTC

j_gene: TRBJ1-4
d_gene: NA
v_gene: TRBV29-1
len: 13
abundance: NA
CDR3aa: CSGGGAGDEKLFF
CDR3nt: TGCAGCGGGGGTGGTGCGGGGGATGAAAAACTGTTTTTT

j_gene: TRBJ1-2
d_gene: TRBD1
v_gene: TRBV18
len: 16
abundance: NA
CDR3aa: CASSPPTPGQGNGYTF
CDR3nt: TGTGCCAGCTCACCTCCCACTCCGGGACAGGGAAATGGCTACACCTTC

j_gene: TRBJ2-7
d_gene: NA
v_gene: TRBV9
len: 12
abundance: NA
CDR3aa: CASSARGSEQYF
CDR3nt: TGTGCCAGCAGCGCCAGGGGTTCCGAGCAGTACTTC

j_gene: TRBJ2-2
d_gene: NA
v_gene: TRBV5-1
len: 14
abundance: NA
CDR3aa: CASSLGLDTGELFF
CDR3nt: TGCGCCAGCAGCTTGGGACTAGACACCGGGGAGCTGTTTTTT

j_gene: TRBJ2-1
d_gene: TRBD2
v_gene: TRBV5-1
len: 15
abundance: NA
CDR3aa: CASSLGLVGNNEQFF
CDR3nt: TGCGCCAGCAGCCTAGGACTAGTGGGAAACAATGAGCAGTTCTTC

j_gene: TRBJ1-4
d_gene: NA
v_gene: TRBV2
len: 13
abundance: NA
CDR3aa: CASSEVQGEKLFF
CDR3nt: TGTGCCAGCAGTGAAGTACAGGGTGAAAAACTGTTTTTT

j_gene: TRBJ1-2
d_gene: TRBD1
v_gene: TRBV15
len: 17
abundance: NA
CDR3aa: CATSRDKHRGPSRGYTF
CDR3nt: TGTGCCACCAGCAGAGATAAACACAGGGGGCCCAGTCGTGGCTACACCTTC

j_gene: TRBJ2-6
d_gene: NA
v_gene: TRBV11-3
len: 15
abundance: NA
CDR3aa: CASSSGSSGANVLTF
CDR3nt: TGTGCCAGCAGCTCCGGGAGCTCTGGGGCCAACGTCCTGACTTTC

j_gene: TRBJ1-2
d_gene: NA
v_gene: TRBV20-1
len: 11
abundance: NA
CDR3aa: CSALFNYGYTF
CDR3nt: TGCAGTGCTTTATTCAACTATGGCTACACCTTC

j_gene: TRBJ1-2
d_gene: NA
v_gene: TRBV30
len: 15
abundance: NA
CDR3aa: CAWSIRSAVNYGYTF
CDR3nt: TGTGCCTGGAGTATTCGTTCAGCGGTTAACTATGGCTACACCTTC